The rows below give T cell receptor beta chains drawn from one sample of a study of cytomegalovirus exposure and HLA in healthy donors. Clones were sequenced by immunoSEQ multiplex PCR, and TCRdb holds only the in-frame ones, with some missing. The sample includes 52,000 or so clones, 77% of them seen just once. The sequencing input was PBMCs. These receptors all stem from a middle-aged woman in good health and CMV-seropositive. Each CDR3 is given with its conserved first and last residue. The D gene is left open where the match is weak. For some rows the clone size is stated as once, few or many, or as a class when expanded; others skip it.

cdr3_aa cdr3_nt d_call j_call v_call clone_size
CASISGISNEAFF TGTGCCAGCATCTCGGGGATATCCAACGAAGCTTTCTTT - TRBJ1-1 TRBV28 few
CVSGLGQPQHF TGTGTATCAGGGTTGGGACAGCCCCAGCATTTT - TRBJ1-5 TRBV27 -
CASSRGGQGVQPQHF TGTGCCAGCAGTAGGGGCGGACAGGGGGTTCAGCCCCAGCATTTT TRBD1 TRBJ1-5 TRBV6-5 -
CASRTGPTNEKLFF TGTGCCAGTAGGACAGGGCCTACCAATGAAAAACTGTTTTTT TRBD1 TRBJ1-4 TRBV19 few
CASSVSGGNEQFF TGTGCCAGCAGCGTTAGTGGGGGGAATGAGCAGTTCTTC - TRBJ2-1 TRBV9 -
CASSVETGGPTDTQYF TGTGCCAGCAGCGTAGAGACGGGGGGCCCCACAGATACGCAGTATTTT - TRBJ2-3 TRBV9 once
CASSPTSGDYNEQFF TGCGCCAGCAGCCCCACTAGCGGGGACTACAATGAGCAGTTCTTC TRBD2 TRBJ2-1 TRBV5-1 -
CASSYTGGLYGYTF TGTGCCAGCAGTTACACAGGGGGCCTCTATGGCTACACCTTC TRBD1 TRBJ1-2 TRBV6-5 -
CASSYGSGGTTGELFF TGTGCCAGCAGTTACGGGAGCGGGGGGACCACCGGGGAGCTGTTTTTT TRBD2 TRBJ2-2 TRBV6-5 -
CASSEFPGLNYGYTF TGTGCCAGCAGTGAATTCCCAGGACTAAACTATGGCTACACCTTC - TRBJ1-2 TRBV6-1 -
CASGKLQGKKLFF TGTGCCAGCGGGAAATTGCAGGGGAAGAAACTGTTTTTT - TRBJ1-4 TRBV6-5 -
CASSPFGPNTGELFF TGTGCCAGCAGCCCCTTTGGGCCGAACACCGGGGAGCTGTTTTTT - TRBJ2-2 TRBV7-3 -
CASSRDRGDEQYF TGTGCCAGCAGCCGCGACAGGGGTGACGAGCAGTACTTC TRBD1 TRBJ2-7 TRBV7-2 -
CASSITGNYEQYF TGTGCCAGTAGCATTACAGGGAACTACGAGCAGTACTTC - TRBJ2-7 TRBV19 -
CASSDRVGNQPQHF TGTGCCAGCTCCGACAGGGTTGGGAATCAGCCCCAGCATTTT TRBD1 TRBJ1-5 TRBV6-1 once
CASSQTDRGDGYTF TGTGCCAGCAGCCAAACGGACAGGGGTGATGGCTACACCTTC TRBD1 TRBJ1-2 TRBV7-9 -
CASKTRARGYTF TGTGCCAGCAAAACCAGGGCCAGGGGCTACACCTTC - TRBJ1-2 TRBV9 -
CASSHNAGGTGNTIYF TGTGCCAGCTCACATAACGCGGGGGGGACTGGAAACACCATATATTTT - TRBJ1-3 TRBV18 -
CASALGGSGTGELFF TGTGCCAGCGCCCTAGGGGGCTCGGGGACCGGGGAGCTGTTTTTT TRBD1 TRBJ2-2 TRBV6-5 few
CASSPTENTEAFF TGTGCCAGCAGTCCGACTGAGAACACTGAAGCTTTCTTT - TRBJ1-1 TRBV28 -
CASSFLERTTDTQYF TGTGCCAGCAGCTTTTTGGAGCGCACCACAGATACGCAGTATTTT - TRBJ2-3 TRBV7-9 once
CASSRVSGYGYTF TGTGCCAGTTCCCGGGTGTCGGGCTATGGCTACACCTTC - TRBJ1-2 TRBV19 once
CASSALSGGHGDTQYF TGTGCCAGCAGTGCCTTATCGGGGGGGCATGGAGATACGCAGTATTTT TRBD2 TRBJ2-3 TRBV6-4 few
CASSPTAEAFF TGTGCCAGCAGTCCGACAGCTGAAGCTTTCTTT - TRBJ1-1 TRBV7-8 -
CASSLDWRRNTEAFF TGTGCCAGCAGCTTAGATTGGAGAAGGAACACTGAAGCTTTCTTT - TRBJ1-1 TRBV7-2 -
CASSLTSRRTENTGELFF TGTGCCAGCAGCTTAACTTCAAGGAGGACGGAGAACACCGGGGAGCTGTTTTTT - TRBJ2-2 TRBV7-2 -
CASSRDSGANVLTF TGTGCCAGTAGCAGGGACTCTGGGGCCAACGTCCTGACTTTC - TRBJ2-6 TRBV19 -
CASSYLGSEQFF TGTGCCAGCAGTTACCTCGGGAGTGAGCAGTTCTTC - TRBJ2-1 TRBV27 -
CASHGQPNTEAFF TGCGCCAGCCACGGACAGCCGAACACTGAAGCTTTCTTT - TRBJ1-1 TRBV4-1 once
CASSDGGQGNTGELFF TGTGCCAGCAGTGACGGGGGACAGGGGAACACCGGGGAGCTGTTTTTT TRBD1 TRBJ2-2 TRBV6-4 -
CASSQGGPNEKLFF TGCGCCAGCAGCCAAGGGGGTCCTAATGAAAAACTGTTTTTT - TRBJ1-4 TRBV5-1 -
CASSFGTRKPSPLHF TGTGCCAGCAGCTTTGGGACACGGAAGCCTTCACCCCTCCACTTT - TRBJ1-6 TRBV5-4 -
CASSETGGASNQPQHF TGTGCCAGCAGTGAAACAGGGGGCGCGAGCAATCAGCCCCAGCATTTT TRBD1 TRBJ1-5 TRBV6-1 few
CASSPSPGTSNTGELFF TGTGCCAGCTCACCGAGCCCCGGGACTAGCAACACCGGGGAGCTGTTTTTT TRBD2 TRBJ2-2 TRBV18 -
CASSADRGHEQFF TGTGCCAGCAGCGCCGACAGGGGCCATGAGCAGTTCTTC TRBD1 TRBJ2-1 TRBV7-2 once
CASSQEGTGGAYGELFF TGCGCCAGCAGCCAAGAGGGGACAGGGGGCGCCTACGGGGAGCTGTTTTTT TRBD1 TRBJ2-2 TRBV4-1 -
CASSLAGRPQHF TGTGCCAGCAGCTTAGCGGGGAGGCCCCAGCATTTT - TRBJ1-5 TRBV7-2 few
CASSQAAVTGSYTGELFF TGCGCCAGCAGCCAAGCTGCGGTGACAGGCTCTTACACCGGGGAGCTGTTTTTT - TRBJ2-2 TRBV4-1 -
CASSYSGSGLETQYF TGTGCCAGCAGTTACTCGGGCTCAGGGTTAGAGACCCAGTACTTC - TRBJ2-5 TRBV6-5 -
CASTRTGVTNTEAFF TGTGCCAGCACCCGGACAGGGGTGACGAACACTGAAGCTTTCTTT TRBD1 TRBJ1-1 TRBV11-2 -
CASNRNRAGGSPLHF TGTGCCAGCAATCGCAACAGGGCTGGAGGTTCACCCCTCCACTTT - TRBJ1-6 TRBV6-1 once
CASTPPSDTEAFF TGTGCCAGCACCCCCCCGAGCGACACTGAAGCTTTCTTT - TRBJ1-1 TRBV7-9 -
CASSVDRGNEKLFF TGTGCCAGCAGCGTCGACAGGGGGAATGAAAAACTGTTTTTT TRBD1 TRBJ1-4 TRBV9 -
CASSPGQGAQGYTF TGTGCCAGCAGCCCGGGACAGGGGGCGCAAGGCTACACCTTC TRBD1 TRBJ1-2 TRBV7-6 -
CASSFTGGDTEAFF TGTGCCAGCAGCTTCACAGGGGGAGACACTGAAGCTTTCTTT TRBD1 TRBJ1-1 TRBV7-8 -
CASSPTGGGSPLHF TGTGCCAGCAGCCCGACAGGGGGGGGATCACCCCTCCACTTT TRBD1 TRBJ1-6 TRBV13 -
CASSEEQTNYQPQHF TGTGCCAGCAGTGAAGAACAGACAAATTATCAGCCCCAGCATTTT - TRBJ1-5 TRBV6-4 -
CASSQEKGQLTYEQYF TGTGCCAGCAGCCAAGAGAAGGGACAGTTAACCTACGAGCAGTACTTC TRBD1 TRBJ2-7 TRBV4-2 -
CASNRGYTEAFF TGTGCCAGCAATCGGGGGTACACTGAAGCTTTCTTT - TRBJ1-1 TRBV28 -
CASSPGGVSPLHF TGTGCCAGCAGCCCTGGAGGGGTTTCACCCCTCCACTTT - TRBJ1-6 TRBV7-3 -